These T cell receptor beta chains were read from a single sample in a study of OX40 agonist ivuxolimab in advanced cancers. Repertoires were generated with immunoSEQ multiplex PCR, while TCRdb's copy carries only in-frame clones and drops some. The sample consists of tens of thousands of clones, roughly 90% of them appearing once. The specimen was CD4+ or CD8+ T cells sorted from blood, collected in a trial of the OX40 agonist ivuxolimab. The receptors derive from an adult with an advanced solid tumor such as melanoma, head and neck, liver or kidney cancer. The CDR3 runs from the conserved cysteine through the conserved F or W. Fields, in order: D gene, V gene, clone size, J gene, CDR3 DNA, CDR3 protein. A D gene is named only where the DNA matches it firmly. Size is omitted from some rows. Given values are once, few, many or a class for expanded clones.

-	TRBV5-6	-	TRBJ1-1	TGTGCCAGCAGCATGAAGACTGTGAACACTGAAGCTTTCTTT	CASSMKTVNTEAFF
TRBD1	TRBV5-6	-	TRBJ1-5	TGTGCCAGCAGCTCACACCTCAGGGGGCTTGGTAATCAGCCCCAGCATTTT	CASSSHLRGLGNQPQHF
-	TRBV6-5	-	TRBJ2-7	TGTGCCAGCAGCCTTGTCGACGAGCAGTACTTC	CASSLVDEQYF
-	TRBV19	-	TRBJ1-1	TGTGCCAGTAGTACTGGACAGACCTCCACTGAAGCTTTCTTT	CASSTGQTSTEAFF
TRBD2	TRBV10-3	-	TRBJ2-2	TGTGCCACCCAACGGCTAGCGGGGGATAGAAACACCGGGGAGCTGTTTTTT	CATQRLAGDRNTGELFF
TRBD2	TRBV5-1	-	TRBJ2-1	TGCGCCAGCAGCTTGGCCGCGGGAGGTGAGCAGTTCTTC	CASSLAAGGEQFF
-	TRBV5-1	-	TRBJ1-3	TGCGCCAGCAGCTTGGAGGTGGGGTCGAGCTCTGGAAACACCATATATTTT	CASSLEVGSSSGNTIYF
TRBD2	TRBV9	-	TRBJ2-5	TGTGCCAGCAGCGTAGGACTAGCGGAAGAGACCCAGTACTTC	CASSVGLAEETQYF
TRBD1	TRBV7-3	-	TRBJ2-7	TGTGCCAGCAGCCCAGACAGGGGCTCCAAGCAGTACTTC	CASSPDRGSKQYF
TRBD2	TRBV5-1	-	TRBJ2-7	TGCGCCAGCAGCCCCGGGAGGACTAACTCCTACGAGCAGTACTTC	CASSPGRTNSYEQYF
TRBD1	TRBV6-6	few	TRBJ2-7	TGTGCCAGCGATACAGGGGTTTACTCCTACGAGCAGTACTTC	CASDTGVYSYEQYF
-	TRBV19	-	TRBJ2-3	TGTGCCAGTAGTATAGGAGGCACAGATACGCAGTATTTT	CASSIGGTDTQYF
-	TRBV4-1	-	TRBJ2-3	TGCGCCAGCAGCCAAGAGAGGTGGGCCAGCACAGATACGCAGTATTTT	CASSQERWASTDTQYF
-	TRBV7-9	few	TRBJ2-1	TGTGCCAGCAGCTTAGGGGCGGGGATTGGCTATGAGCAGTTCTTC	CASSLGAGIGYEQFF
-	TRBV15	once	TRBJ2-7	TGTGCCACCTCCCGTCCGGGGCAGAGGAACGAGCAGTACTTC	CATSRPGQRNEQYF
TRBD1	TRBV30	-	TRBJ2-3	TGTGCCTGGAGTCCGGGACAGGCCCGTGGGTTGGATACGCAGTATTTT	CAWSPGQARGLDTQYF
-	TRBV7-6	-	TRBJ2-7	TGTGCCAGCAGCTTCTACCCAAGCTCCTACGAGCAGTACTTC	CASSFYPSSYEQYF
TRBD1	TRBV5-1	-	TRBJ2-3	TGCGCCAGCAGCACCCGACAGGGGCTCACAGATACGCAGTATTTT	CASSTRQGLTDTQYF